These T cell receptor beta chains were read from a single sample in a study of T cell changes during pregnancy in multiple sclerosis. The method was immunoSEQ multiplex PCR; TCRdb's version includes in-frame clones alone and lacks a portion of them. The table has nearly 80,000 clones, over 85% seen once; the top ten hold approximately 0.2%. Sequenced material: CD4+ T cells from peripheral blood mononuclear cells, taken before pregnancy. These receptor sequences come from a female donor with multiple sclerosis, enrolled in a pregnancy study. CDR3s include the opening cysteine and the closing phenylalanine or tryptophan. Each record gives: CDR3 DNA, CDR3 protein, clone size, V gene, J gene, D gene. D genes are given only for firm matches. Where a row states a size, it is once, few, many or the class of an expanded clone; other rows omit it.

CDR3 DNA: TGTGCCAGCAGCACCTTAGCGGGAAGCTCCTACAATGAGCAGTTCTTC
CDR3 protein: CASSTLAGSSYNEQFF
clone size: .
V gene: TRBV5-4
J gene: TRBJ2-1
D gene: TRBD2

CDR3 DNA: TGTGCCAGCAGCTTGGGATTTAGGGGGCAAGAGACCCAGTACTTC
CDR3 protein: CASSLGFRGQETQYF
clone size: .
V gene: TRBV5-8
J gene: TRBJ2-5
D gene: .

CDR3 DNA: TGTGCCAGCAGTGATACAGGGGATTTGAACACTGAAGCTTTCTTT
CDR3 protein: CASSDTGDLNTEAFF
clone size: .
V gene: TRBV6-1
J gene: TRBJ1-1
D gene: TRBD1

CDR3 DNA: TGTGCCAGCAGCAGAACAGGGGAGATTGGAAACACCATATATTTT
CDR3 protein: CASSRTGEIGNTIYF
clone size: .
V gene: TRBV28
J gene: TRBJ1-3
D gene: TRBD1

CDR3 DNA: TGTGCCAGCAGCTTGGGGCGGCAGAACACTGAAGCTTTCTTT
CDR3 protein: CASSLGRQNTEAFF
clone size: .
V gene: TRBV7-3
J gene: TRBJ1-1
D gene: .

CDR3 DNA: TGTGCCAGCAGCTTACAGGGCTCACCTTACTACAATGAGCAGTTCTTC
CDR3 protein: CASSLQGSPYYNEQFF
clone size: .
V gene: TRBV5-5
J gene: TRBJ2-1
D gene: .

CDR3 DNA: TGTGCCAGTGAGATAGCGGGTACAGATACGCAGTATTTT
CDR3 protein: CASEIAGTDTQYF
clone size: .
V gene: TRBV19
J gene: TRBJ2-3
D gene: TRBD2

CDR3 DNA: TGTGCCAGCAGCGTATTCGGGAACACTGAAGCTTTCTTT
CDR3 protein: CASSVFGNTEAFF
clone size: few
V gene: TRBV9
J gene: TRBJ1-1
D gene: .

CDR3 DNA: TGCAGCGTTGTAAACAGGGGTTCTGGGGCCAACGTCCTGACTTTC
CDR3 protein: CSVVNRGSGANVLTF
clone size: .
V gene: TRBV29-1
J gene: TRBJ2-6
D gene: TRBD1

CDR3 DNA: TGTGCCAGCAGCTCAGTAGGGGAAGAGCAGTTCTTC
CDR3 protein: CASSSVGEEQFF
clone size: .
V gene: TRBV9
J gene: TRBJ2-1
D gene: .

CDR3 DNA: TGTGCCTGGACAAGGAGCTCCTACGAGCAGTACTTC
CDR3 protein: CAWTRSSYEQYF
clone size: .
V gene: TRBV30
J gene: TRBJ2-7
D gene: .

CDR3 DNA: TGTGCCAGCAGCCACCGCCCCGGGTCCGGGGCCAACGTCCTGACTTTC
CDR3 protein: CASSHRPGSGANVLTF
clone size: few
V gene: TRBV7-3
J gene: TRBJ2-6
D gene: .

CDR3 DNA: TGTGCCAGCAGCTTACCCACAGGGGGCAGCGGCTACACCTTC
CDR3 protein: CASSLPTGGSGYTF
clone size: .
V gene: TRBV5-6
J gene: TRBJ1-2
D gene: TRBD1

CDR3 DNA: TGCGCCAGCAGCTTGGATGGACAGCGAAATGAAAAACTGTTTTTT
CDR3 protein: CASSLDGQRNEKLFF
clone size: .
V gene: TRBV5-1
J gene: TRBJ1-4
D gene: .

CDR3 DNA: TGCGCCAGCAGCTTGGGACAGGTGAATGGCTACACCTTC
CDR3 protein: CASSLGQVNGYTF
clone size: .
V gene: TRBV5-1
J gene: TRBJ1-2
D gene: .

CDR3 DNA: TGTGCCAGCAGACCCCCCGGGACAGCGAATTCACCCCTCCACTTT
CDR3 protein: CASRPPGTANSPLHF
clone size: few
V gene: TRBV7-9
J gene: TRBJ1-6
D gene: TRBD1

CDR3 DNA: TGTGCCACCAGCAGTGGGGGGACTTCCACCCAGTACTTC
CDR3 protein: CATSSGGTSTQYF
clone size: .
V gene: TRBV15
J gene: TRBJ2-5
D gene: .

CDR3 DNA: TGTGCCAGCAGCTGGTACAGCTCCTACGAGCAGTACTTC
CDR3 protein: CASSWYSSYEQYF
clone size: .
V gene: TRBV7-2
J gene: TRBJ2-7
D gene: .

CDR3 DNA: TGTGCCAGCAGTTTACAGGGATTCGAGCAGTACTTC
CDR3 protein: CASSLQGFEQYF
clone size: .
V gene: TRBV13
J gene: TRBJ2-7
D gene: .

CDR3 DNA: TGTGCCGTCTGGACAGGGGGAAAAACTGAAGCTTTCTTT
CDR3 protein: CAVWTGGKTEAFF
clone size: few
V gene: TRBV28
J gene: TRBJ1-1
D gene: TRBD1

CDR3 DNA: TGTGCCAGCAGCTTAGGTAGCGGGGGATTCACAGATACGCAGTATTTT
CDR3 protein: CASSLGSGGFTDTQYF
clone size: .
V gene: TRBV7-6
J gene: TRBJ2-3
D gene: TRBD2

CDR3 DNA: TGTGCCAGCAGTCGGTCAGGGGTAATCATACGGGAGCAGTACTTC
CDR3 protein: CASSRSGVIIREQYF
clone size: .
V gene: TRBV6-5
J gene: TRBJ2-7
D gene: .

CDR3 DNA: TGTGCCAGCAGAAGGCTAGCGGGAGGTCAGGAGCAGTTCTTC
CDR3 protein: CASRRLAGGQEQFF
clone size: once
V gene: TRBV27
J gene: TRBJ2-1
D gene: TRBD2

CDR3 DNA: TGTGCCAGCAGGGGATGGGGCCCCTACGAGCAGTACTTC
CDR3 protein: CASRGWGPYEQYF
clone size: .
V gene: TRBV27
J gene: TRBJ2-7
D gene: .

CDR3 DNA: TGTGCCAGCAGCTTCGCTCTAGCGGGGGAAGAGACCCAGTACTTC
CDR3 protein: CASSFALAGEETQYF
clone size: .
V gene: TRBV5-6
J gene: TRBJ2-5
D gene: TRBD2

CDR3 DNA: TGTGCCAGCAGGAAGGACAGGGGTCCTCACTACGAGCAGTACTTC
CDR3 protein: CASRKDRGPHYEQYF
clone size: .
V gene: TRBV6-5
J gene: TRBJ2-7
D gene: TRBD1

CDR3 DNA: TGCGCCAGCAGAACCGGGACAGGGGGCTTAAGTGAAAAACTGTTTTTT
CDR3 protein: CASRTGTGGLSEKLFF
clone size: .
V gene: TRBV5-1
J gene: TRBJ1-4
D gene: TRBD1

CDR3 DNA: TGTGCCAGTAGCCCGACAGGGGGCGGGGGACAGCCCCAGCATTTT
CDR3 protein: CASSPTGGGGQPQHF
clone size: .
V gene: TRBV19
J gene: TRBJ1-5
D gene: TRBD1

CDR3 DNA: TGTGCCAGCCTAAAAATGGGAGCTTTTTCCACTGAAGCTTTCTTT
CDR3 protein: CASLKMGAFSTEAFF
clone size: .
V gene: TRBV5-3
J gene: TRBJ1-1
D gene: .

CDR3 DNA: TGTGCCACCGGCAGGGGCAGGGGGACAGATACGCAGTATTTT
CDR3 protein: CATGRGRGTDTQYF
clone size: once
V gene: TRBV2
J gene: TRBJ2-3
D gene: TRBD1

CDR3 DNA: TGCAGCGTTGGTCCTAGCGGGGGAGGCAATGAGCAGTTCTTC
CDR3 protein: CSVGPSGGGNEQFF
clone size: .
V gene: TRBV29-1
J gene: TRBJ2-1
D gene: TRBD2

CDR3 DNA: TGTGCCAGCAGCTTGGCCCCCGCAGGAAGCGAGCAGTACTTC
CDR3 protein: CASSLAPAGSEQYF
clone size: .
V gene: TRBV5-4
J gene: TRBJ2-7
D gene: .

CDR3 DNA: TGTGCCACGTACAGGGTTGGCTACACCTTC
CDR3 protein: CATYRVGYTF
clone size: .
V gene: TRBV11-1
J gene: TRBJ1-2
D gene: .

CDR3 DNA: TGTGCCAGAAGCCGAACAGGTAGCCGGGAGCTGTTTTTT
CDR3 protein: CARSRTGSRELFF
clone size: .
V gene: TRBV5-3
J gene: TRBJ2-2
D gene: .

CDR3 DNA: TGTGCCAGCAGCCTCCTGGGCTGGGAGCAGTACTTC
CDR3 protein: CASSLLGWEQYF
clone size: .
V gene: TRBV5-4
J gene: TRBJ2-7
D gene: .

CDR3 DNA: TGTGCCAGCAGTTTTGGGCCCGATCGGGATACGCAGTATTTT
CDR3 protein: CASSFGPDRDTQYF
clone size: .
V gene: TRBV28
J gene: TRBJ2-3
D gene: .

CDR3 DNA: TGCGCCAGCAGCACAGGGGTGAACACTGAAGCTTTCTTT
CDR3 protein: CASSTGVNTEAFF
clone size: .
V gene: TRBV10-2
J gene: TRBJ1-1
D gene: TRBD1

CDR3 DNA: TGTGCCAGCACCCCCGGGGGGCAAGGGCACGAGCAGTACTTC
CDR3 protein: CASTPGGQGHEQYF
clone size: .
V gene: TRBV28
J gene: TRBJ2-7
D gene: .

CDR3 DNA: TGTGCCTGGAGTGGCTCGGGGGGGTTCTCCTACAATGAGCAGTTCTTC
CDR3 protein: CAWSGSGGFSYNEQFF
clone size: .
V gene: TRBV30
J gene: TRBJ2-1
D gene: TRBD2

CDR3 DNA: TGTGCCAGCAGTTTCCTGGGTGAAGCGGGGGGGTGGGCAGATACGCAGTATTTT
CDR3 protein: CASSFLGEAGGWADTQYF
clone size: .
V gene: TRBV27
J gene: TRBJ2-3
D gene: TRBD2

CDR3 DNA: TGTGCCACCGCGGGGAATAGCAATCAGCCCCAGCATTTT
CDR3 protein: CATAGNSNQPQHF
clone size: .
V gene: TRBV19
J gene: TRBJ1-5
D gene: .

CDR3 DNA: TGCGCCAGCAGCAACGACAGAGTAGCAACTAATGAAAAACTGTTTTTT
CDR3 protein: CASSNDRVATNEKLFF
clone size: .
V gene: TRBV5-1
J gene: TRBJ1-4
D gene: .

CDR3 DNA: TGTGCCTGGAGTGGACTACAGGGTCTCTATAATTCACCCCTCCACTTT
CDR3 protein: CAWSGLQGLYNSPLHF
clone size: few
V gene: TRBV30
J gene: TRBJ1-6
D gene: .

CDR3 DNA: TGTGCCAGCAGGGGGGGTACAGATACGCAGTATTTT
CDR3 protein: CASRGGTDTQYF
clone size: .
V gene: TRBV2
J gene: TRBJ2-3
D gene: .

CDR3 DNA: TGTGCCAGCATGGTATATGACAGGCCCACCTATGGCTACACCTTC
CDR3 protein: CASMVYDRPTYGYTF
clone size: .
V gene: TRBV6-1
J gene: TRBJ1-2
D gene: .

CDR3 DNA: TGTGCCAGCAGCTTCCGACTAGCGGGGACCTACGAGCAGTACTTC
CDR3 protein: CASSFRLAGTYEQYF
clone size: once
V gene: TRBV14
J gene: TRBJ2-7
D gene: TRBD2